The entry below describes one T cell receptor beta chain. Assay used: immunoSEQ multiplex PCR; TCRdb lists only in-frame clones, some missing. The sample lists 170,000 or so clones, approximately 60% occurring once. The entry originates in a study of shared clonotypes between healthy human individuals. Germline CDR1 MNHNS, CDR2 SASEGT. The CDR3 totals 15 residues. Between the trimmed V and J ends, which lost 4 bases and 7 bases, there was a span of 19 bases. The chain links TRBV6-1 to TRBJ2-5; D assignment may be TRBD1 or TRBD2 (5 bases each). The receptor was derived from a man aged 25 to 40 in good health. The sequenced material came from memory CD4+ T cells sorted from blood. The subset here: CD45RA-negative fraction. The CDR3 is CASSVLGRESGTQYF. DNA of the CDR3: TGTGCCAGCAGTGTACTGGGACGGGAATCTGGGACCCAGTACTTC.